This T cell receptor beta chain appears in the sequencing data of a study of regulatory T cells in long-lasting Graves disease. Making the TCR library involved RNA that had been extracted from PBMCs. Each CDR3 protein is one row after TCRdb ran MiXCR on the reads. The sample shows about a thousand distinct CDR3 sequences, over 70% of them seen only once. In its sample, this clonotype was seen a few times. The origin of this receptor is a woman aged 25 to 39 with Graves disease. The sequenced sample was peripheral blood mononuclear cells (PBMCs), obtained with antithyroid drug treatment, in newly diagnosed or persistent Graves disease (not recorded which).

The CDR3 protein is CASSRRRQGDIAKNIQYF. CDR3 coding DNA: TGTGCCAGCAGCAGAAGGCGACAGGGGGATATAGCCAAAAACATTCAGTACTTC. The V and J genes are TRBV21-1 and TRBJ2-4; TRBD1 is the table's D call, not checked against the DNA. TRBV21-1 is a pseudogene locus. The CDR3 spans 18 residues.